The 4 T cell receptor beta chains below come from one sample, sequenced in a study of graft-versus-host responses after intestinal transplantation. Here immunoSEQ multiplex PCR was the method, and the copy in TCRdb shows in-frame clones only, minus some. Here the sample spans over 80,000 clones, roughly 83% being singletons. Here the sequenced sample was PBMCs, taken 255 days after intestinal transplant. The receptors were sampled from a human patient who received an intestinal transplant, so some T cells may come from the graft donor.

This clone has more than one count but fewer than ten. The chain has TRBV28 and TRBJ2-7, with D unclear. V was clipped by 2 bases and J by 5 bases, with 13 bases between them. Germline V gene data show CDR1 as MDHEN and CDR2 as SYDVKM. The CDR3 runs to 14 residues. CDR3 loop: CASSLREMSNEQYF. In DNA, the CDR3 is TGTGCCAGCAGTTTAAGAGAAATGTCGAACGAGCAGTACTTC. The variable domain in full, with the rest retrieved from reference TRBV28 and TRBJ2-7, is DVKVTQSSRYLVKRTGEKVFLECVQDMDHENMFWYRQDPGLGLRLIYFSYDVKMKEKGDIPEGYSVSREKKERFSLILESASTNQTSMYLCASSLREMSNEQYFGPGTRLTVT.

The V gene is TRBV7-8, the J gene TRBJ2-7; TRBD1 agrees at 7 bases. Trimming took 0 bases from V and 3 from J; bases not matched to a gene: 2. This CDR3 is built from 14 residues. Germline loops: CDR1 SGHVS, CDR2 FQNEAQ. The CDR3 bases are TGTGCCAGCAGCTTAGCGGCAGGGGGCTACGAGCAGTACGTC. Its protein is CASSLAAGGYEQYV.

V is TRBV9 and J is TRBJ2-1, with D possibly being TRBD2 (5 bases). The CDR3 has 13 residues. Deletions cut 3 bases from V and 9 bases from J, with 13 bases between. The germline V gene has CDR1 SGDLS and CDR2 YYNGEE. The CDR3 nucleotides read TGTGCCAGCAGCGATGTCGGACGGGGTGAGCAGTTCTTC. Translating gives CASSDVGRGEQFF. The whole variable domain, filled in from reference TRBV9 and TRBJ2-1, reads DSGVTQTPKHLITATGQRVTLRCSPRSGDLSVYWYQQSLDQGLQFLIQYYNGEERAKGNILERFSAQQFPDLHSELNLSSLELGDSALYFCASSDVGRGEQFFGPGTRLTVL.

This clone was seen only once. This sequence joins TRBV4-1 and TRBJ2-1; 10 bases line up with TRBD2. Germline V gene sequence: CDR1 MGHRA, CDR2 YSYEKL. This CDR3 region has 16 residues. With 4 bases clipped from V and 9 bases from J, the junction kept 12 bases outside the gene matches. In DNA, the CDR3 is TGCGCCAGCAGCCCCCCCCCAGCGGGGGGGCTACGTGAGCAGTTCTTC. This gives the protein CASSPPPAGGLREQFF.